The present TCR beta chain was sequenced within a study of blood T cell repertoires in COVID-19. Study-level background: From the United States, Italy and Spain came samples of acute and convalescent COVID-19. Sample material is recorded as cDNA or gDNA derived from T cells, B-cell-depleted T cells, or PBMCs.

Between the trimmed V and J ends, which lost 5 bases and 4 bases, there was a span of 14 bases. The CDR3 has 14 amino acids. Germline V CDR1 and CDR2: SGHTA, FQGTGA. In the source study's methods: Reference gene primer amplification gave nucleated cell count estimates. The data were produced by immunoSEQ multiplex PCR, yet TCRdb's version contains in-frame clones alone and is incomplete. The V and J calls and the clone size are those of that table, but D and trimming were determined from the DNA. The table has roughly 26,000 clones, around 92% seen once. Sequenced sample: peripheral blood. This TCR was recovered from a human donor in a cohort sampled during active COVID-19. This chain joins TRBV7-3 and TRBJ1-1, with a possible D match to TRBD1 (5 bases). CDR3 sequence (DNA): TGTGCCAGCAGCGCCAGTGGGGGGAGCACTGAAGCTTTCTTT. This gives the protein CASSASGGSTEAFF.